These 8 T cell receptor beta chains were sequenced from one sample in a study of technical replicates of blood from several donors. Some clones are missing from TCRdb's copy, which holds only in-frame ones; the method was immunoSEQ multiplex PCR. The sample records around 74,000 clones, 70% to 90% being singletons. Sequenced: PBMCs. These TCRs come from a human donor in good health. Some clones in this sample may be carry-over from other donors' samples.

The J gene is TRBJ1-4, the V gene TRBV19, with D tentatively TRBD1 (5 bases). This CDR3 has 17 amino acids. CDR1 LNHDA and CDR2 SQIVND come from the germline V gene (reference sequence). Trimming shortened V by 2 bases and J by 4 bases, and 17 bases separated the two germline ends. The CDR3 sequence is CASSITGSGGGNEKLFF. DNA for the CDR3: TGTGCCAGTAGTATAACGGGTTCCGGGGGAGGTAATGAAAAACTGTTTTTT.

This rearrangement joins TRBV20-1 to TRBJ1-1, with 7 nucleotides matching TRBD1. CDR1 and CDR2 from the germline V gene are DFQATT and SNEGSKA (reference sequence). The CDR3 consists of 11 residues. CDR3 sequence reads: CRAGGDTEAFF. CDR3 bases: TGCAGAGCAGGGGGAGACACTGAAGCTTTCTTT.

The genes are TRBV4-2 and TRBJ1-2; D gene ambiguous. The CDR3 runs 15 residues. Trimming shortened V by 1 base and J by 8 bases, and 17 bases separated the two germline ends. The germline V gene has CDR1 LGHNA and CDR2 YNFKEQ. The CDR3, as DNA: TGTGCCAGCAGCCAAGGCGACACAAAAGCGGGAGGCTACACCTTC. The encoded protein is CASSQGDTKAGGYTF.

The CDR3 coding sequence is TGTGCCAGTAGTACCGGGACAGGGGTTTTGGGATCTACGGGGAACACTGAAGCTTTCTTT. This sequence encodes CASSTGTGVLGSTGNTEAFF. The chain uses TRBV19 and TRBJ1-1, with TRBD1 matching 10 bases. V was clipped by 4 bases and J by 1 base; unmatched bases: 18. This CDR3 comprises 20 residues. CDR1 is LNHDA, CDR2 SQIVND, per germline (reference sequence).

Only one count was recorded for this clone. The chain couples TRBV5-4 to TRBJ2-3, with D possibly matching TRBD1 (5 bases). In germline, CDR1 is SGHNT, CDR2 YYREEE (reference sequence). Trimming removed 6 bases at V and 0 bases at J, with 8 bases between. There are 13 residues in the CDR3. CDR3 bases: TGTGCCAGCACACAGGACAGCACAGATACGCAGTATTTT. It yields the protein CASTQDSTDTQYF.

The V gene is TRBV6-1, the J gene TRBJ1-6; 8 bases are shared with TRBD1. CDR1 and CDR2 (germline): MNHNS, SASEGT. V was clipped by 3 bases and J by 9 bases; unmatched bases: 7. The CDR3 is 15 amino acids. As DNA, the CDR3 is TGTGCCAGCAGTGACCCGGGCAGGGGGCTTTCACCCCTCCACTTT. Protein: CASSDPGRGLSPLHF.

The V call is TRBV7-7, the J call TRBJ2-3; 10 bases are a match to TRBD1. The CDR3 is 13 amino acids. Trimming at V came to 5 bases and at J to 6 bases, leaving 2 bases not matched to a gene. CDR1 and CDR2 (germline): SSHAT, FNYEAQ (reference sequence). This CDR3 reads CASSRDRGDTQYF. Written as DNA, the CDR3 is TGTGCCAGCAGCCGGGACAGGGGTGATACGCAGTATTTT.

This chain connects TRBV5-1 to TRBJ2-2; the match to TRBD2 covers 13 bases. The CDR3 is 16 amino acids. Trimming took 4 bases from V and 1 from J; bases not matched to a gene: 1. The germline CDR1 and CDR2 sequences are SGHRS and YFSETQ. Written as DNA, the CDR3 is TGCGCCAGCAGCAGACTAGCGGGGGGGAACACCGGGGAGCTGTTTTTT. It translates to CASSRLAGGNTGELFF.